The rows below give T cell receptor beta chains drawn from one sample of a study of response to subunit inactivated influenza vaccine. Each CDR3 protein is one row after TCRdb ran MiXCR on the RT-PCR reads. The profile covers a few hundred thousand distinct CDR3 sequences, with over 9% appearing a single time and approximately 11% taken by the ten largest. This sample was also put to use in a study of T cells expressing NK-cell markers.

Specimen: PBMCs from blood, collected on the day of vaccination. These receptors were obtained from a man between 50 and 59 years old who received an inactivated influenza vaccine. Both conserved end residues are part of each CDR3. Fields, in order: CDR3 length, clone size, V gene, J gene, D gene, CDR3 DNA, CDR3 protein. The D gene is left open where the match is weak. Not all rows give a size; the values are once, few, many and, for expanded clones, a class.

>13|NA|TRBV7-2|TRBJ1-4|NA
TGTGCCAGCAGCTATACTGCGGGTGAAAAACTGTTTTTT
CASSYTAGEKLFF
>14|few|TRBV20-1|TRBJ2-7|NA
TGCAGTGCTAAGGGACTTGAAAACACCTACGAGCAGTACTTC
CSAKGLENTYEQYF
>10|few|TRBV24-1|TRBJ2-5|NA
TGTGCCTCCAACCGGGACTCCTACTACTTC
CASNRDSYYF
>12|few|TRBV6-2/TRBV6-3|TRBJ2-1|NA
TGTGCCAGCAGTGACCCACTTAATGAGCAGTTCTTC
CASSDPLNEQFF
>13|NA|TRBV20-1|TRBJ2-3|NA
TGCAGTGCCCTGACAGATTACACAGATACGCAGTATTTT
CSALTDYTDTQYF
>14|NA|TRBV5-6|TRBJ2-3|TRBD2
TGTGCCAGCAGCTTTGGGACTAAACAAGATACGCAGTATTTT
CASSFGTKQDTQYF
>15|NA|TRBV18|TRBJ2-1|TRBD1
TGTGCCAGCTCACCACCCCGGGACAGCGTGGGTGAGCAGTTCTTC
CASSPPRDSVGEQFF
>15|NA|TRBV7-9|TRBJ2-7|NA
TGTGCCAGCAGCTTAACCGCGGCGGCCACCTACGAGCAGTACTTC
CASSLTAAATYEQYF
>15|few|TRBV18|TRBJ2-2|NA
TGTGCCAGCTCACCACCGGGACGGAGGTCTGGGGAGCTGTTTTTT
CASSPPGRRSGELFF
>14|NA|TRBV6-1|TRBJ2-2|NA
TGTGCCAGCAGTGCCCGCAGGAACACCGGGGAGCTGTTTTTT
CASSARRNTGELFF
>14|NA|TRBV13|TRBJ1-6|NA
TGTGCCAGCAGCTACAACAGGGAGCTCTCACCCCTCCACTTT
CASSYNRELSPLHF
>15|many|TRBV29-1|TRBJ2-7|TRBD1
TGCAGCGTTGAAGGAGGGGACAGCGACTCCTACGAGCAGTACTTC
CSVEGGDSDSYEQYF
>14|NA|TRBV6-5|TRBJ2-1|TRBD2
TGTGCCAGCAGTTACACCGGGACTAGCGGGAGTAGGGTCTTC
CASSYTGTSGSRVF
>14|NA|TRBV20-1|TRBJ1-1|NA
TGCAGTGCTAGGGGGCAAGGGCCGAACACTGAAGCTTTCTTT
CSARGQGPNTEAFF
>18|NA|TRBV9|TRBJ2-5|TRBD2
TGTGCCAGCAGCGTGGGACTAGCGGGAGGCGTCCTTCAAGAGACCCAGTACTTC
CASSVGLAGGVLQETQYF
>17|few|TRBV27|TRBJ1-6|TRBD1
TGTGCCAGCAGTTTATCAAGGGAGGACAGGGTGATTACACCCCTCCACTTT
CASSLSREDRVITPLHF
>14|few|TRBV6-5|TRBJ2-3|NA
TGTGCCAGCAGTTGGCGGGATAGTACAGATACGCAGTATTTT
CASSWRDSTDTQYF
>14|NA|TRBV7-9|TRBJ2-7|TRBD2
TGTGCCAGCAGCTTTGCGGGAGCGCGGTACGAGCAGTACTTC
CASSFAGARYEQYF
>13|NA|TRBV29-1|TRBJ2-7|NA
TGCAGCGTTGACGGGCCAGCCCCCTACGAGCAGTACTTC
CSVDGPAPYEQYF
>15|few|TRBV19|TRBJ2-4|TRBD1
TGTGCCAGTAGCGGACAGGGTCTTTCCAAAAACATTCAGTACTTC
CASSGQGLSKNIQYF
>15|NA|TRBV25-1|TRBJ2-1|TRBD2
TGTGCCAGCAGTGGCTCCGGGACTAGCGGGACTGAGCAGTTCTTC
CASSGSGTSGTEQFF
>15|NA|TRBV19|TRBJ2-5|TRBD1
TGTGCCAGTAGTATTTTCGGGACAGTTCAAGAGACCCAGTACTTC
CASSIFGTVQETQYF
>15|many|TRBV10-3|TRBJ2-5|TRBD1
TGTGCCATCAGTGAGACGACAGGGGGCCAAGAGACCCAGTACTTC
CAISETTGGQETQYF
>17|few|TRBV18|TRBJ2-6|NA
TGTGCCAGCTCACCACTGGGGACACTCTCTGGGGCCAACGTCCTGACTTTC
CASSPLGTLSGANVLTF
>15|many|TRBV30|TRBJ2-2|TRBD1
TGTGCCTGGAGGCCGGGACAGAGGAACACCGGGGAGCTGTTTTTT
CAWRPGQRNTGELFF
>15|NA|TRBV18|TRBJ2-1|TRBD1
TGTGCCAGCTCACCTCGTGGGGACAGCCTCCCTAAGCAGTTCTTC
CASSPRGDSLPKQFF
>16|NA|TRBV12-3/TRBV12-4|TRBJ2-5|TRBD2
TGTGCCAGCAGTGCCCGGGGGCGGGGGGCACAAGAGACCCAGTACTTC
CASSARGRGAQETQYF
>14|NA|TRBV29-1|TRBJ2-3|NA
TGCAGCGTTGGGGTCCTAGCGCCCACAGATACGCAGTATTTT
CSVGVLAPTDTQYF
>15|NA|TRBV5-1|TRBJ2-3|TRBD1
TGCGCCAGCAGCAACAGACAGGGCCCCACAGATACGCAGTATTTT
CASSNRQGPTDTQYF
>12|few|TRBV7-9|TRBJ2-7|TRBD1
TGTGCCAGCAGCCTGACAGGGTTCGAGCAGTACTTC
CASSLTGFEQYF
>14|NA|TRBV11-2|TRBJ2-5|NA
TGTGCCAGCAGCGCGCAGGGTGTCCAAGAGACCCAGTACTTC
CASSAQGVQETQYF
>14|few|TRBV29-1|TRBJ2-6|NA
TGCAGCGTTGGCATGGACTCTGGGGCCAACGTCCTGACTTTC
CSVGMDSGANVLTF
>13|NA|TRBV7-9|TRBJ2-7|NA
TGTGCCAGCAGCTTAAGGGACATGAACGAGCAGTACTTC
CASSLRDMNEQYF
>13|NA|TRBV5-8|TRBJ2-7|NA
TGTGCCAGCAGCTTGGTGGTCAACTACGAGCAGTACTTC
CASSLVVNYEQYF
>15|few|TRBV14|TRBJ2-1|TRBD2
TGTGCCAGCAGCCATCGGACTAGCTCCTACAATGAGCAGTTCTTC
CASSHRTSSYNEQFF
>17|few|TRBV12-3/TRBV12-4|TRBJ1-2|NA
TGTGCCAGCAGTACCGGGACTTTTTCAAAAGCCGACTATGGCTACACCTTC
CASSTGTFSKADYGYTF